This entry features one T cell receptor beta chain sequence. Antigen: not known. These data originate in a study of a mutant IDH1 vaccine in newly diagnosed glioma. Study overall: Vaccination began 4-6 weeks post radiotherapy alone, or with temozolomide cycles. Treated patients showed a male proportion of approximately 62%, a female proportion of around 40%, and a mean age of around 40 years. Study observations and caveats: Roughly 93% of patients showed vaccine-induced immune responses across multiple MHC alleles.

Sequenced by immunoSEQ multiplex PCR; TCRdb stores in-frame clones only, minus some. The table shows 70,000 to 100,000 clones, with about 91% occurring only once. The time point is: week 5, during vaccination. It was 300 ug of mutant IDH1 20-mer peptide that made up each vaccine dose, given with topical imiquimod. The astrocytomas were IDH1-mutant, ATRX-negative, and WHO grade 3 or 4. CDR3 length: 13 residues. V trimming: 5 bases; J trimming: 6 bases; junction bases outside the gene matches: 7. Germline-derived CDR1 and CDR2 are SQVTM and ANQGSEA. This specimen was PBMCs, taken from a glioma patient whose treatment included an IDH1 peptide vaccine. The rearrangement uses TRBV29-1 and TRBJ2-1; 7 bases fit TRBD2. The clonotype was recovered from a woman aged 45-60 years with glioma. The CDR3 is CSVRGSYSNEQFF. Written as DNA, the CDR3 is TGCAGCGTTCGCGGGAGTTATAGCAATGAGCAGTTCTTC.